The 6 T cell receptor beta chains listed next were all sequenced from one sample in a study of cytomegalovirus exposure and HLA in healthy donors. Method: immunoSEQ multiplex PCR; TCRdb's copy keeps in-frame clones and lacks some. The sample includes approximately 140,000 clones, 85% to 90% of them seen just once. The sample taken for sequencing was PBMCs. The origin of the receptors is a woman aged 18-29 years in good health and CMV-seropositive.

V is TRBV9 and J is TRBJ1-2, with D possibly matching TRBD1 (5 bases). CDR3 length: 14 amino acids. Germline-derived CDR1 and CDR2 are SGDLS and YYNGEE. V lost 1 base and J 3 bases, leaving 10 bases between the germline ends. As DNA, the CDR3 is TGTGCCAGCAGCGTATCAGGGCACGACTATGGCTACACCTTC. Amino acid sequence: CASSVSGHDYGYTF.

V is TRBV6-1 and J is TRBJ2-7; D perhaps matches TRBD2 (6 bases). The CDR3 covers 12 residues. From germline, CDR1 is MNHNS and CDR2 SASEGT. The ends were cut back, 6 bases at V and 2 bases at J, with 8 bases in the middle. The CDR3 DNA follows: TGTGCCAGCAGGCGCGGGACCTACGAGCAGTACTTC. It is translated as CASRRGTYEQYF.

The V call is TRBV28, the J call TRBJ2-7; 10 nucleotides line up with TRBD1. This CDR3 is 14 amino acids long. V lost 10 bases to trimming and J lost 2 bases; unmatched junction nucleotides: 8. The germline V gene has CDR1 MDHEN and CDR2 SYDVKM. The CDR3: CATATGGDTYEQYF. CDR3 sequence (DNA): TGTGCCACAGCGACAGGGGGCGATACCTACGAGCAGTACTTC.

DNA for the CDR3: TGTGCCAGCCGCCAGACAGGGGGTAGCTATGGCTACACCTTC. Its translation: CASRQTGGSYGYTF. The rearrangement joins TRBV28 to TRBJ1-2, with 9 nucleotides matching TRBD1. Trimming at V came to 8 bases and at J to 4 bases, leaving 8 bases not matched to a gene. The CDR3 consists of 14 residues. CDR1 and CDR2 (germline): MDHEN, SYDVKM.

V usage is TRBV5-1 and J usage is TRBJ2-3; TRBD2 aligns across 12 bases. With 2 bases clipped from V and 4 bases from J, the junction kept 5 bases outside the gene matches. The germline V gene has CDR1 SGHRS and CDR2 YFSETQ. The CDR3 length is 16 residues. The CDR3 region has the DNA TGCGCCAGCAGCTTTCTAGCGGGGGGGCCCCCAGATACGCAGTATTTT. It encodes CASSFLAGGPPDTQYF.

This clone was picked up one time. The J gene is TRBJ2-7, the V gene TRBV9; the match to TRBD2 covers 9 bases. This CDR3 spans 14 amino acids. J gave up 6 bases and V 4 bases, and 8 bases lay outside the gene matches. The germline CDR1 and CDR2 sequences are SGDLS and YYNGEE. CDR3 region: CASSIASGNSEQYF. In DNA, the CDR3 is TGTGCCAGCAGCATAGCTAGCGGGAACTCCGAGCAGTACTTC.